The 28 T cell receptor beta chains given below trace back to one sample, sequenced in a study of cytomegalovirus exposure and HLA in healthy donors. The study ran its PCR with 60 Vbeta and 13 Jbeta primers. Sequencing was performed with immunoSEQ multiplex PCR; in TCRdb, only in-frame clones are kept and a portion is missing. The data hold approximately 200,000 clones, with about 83% observed a single time. The sequenced material came from PBMCs. The origin of the receptors is a man between 40 and 49 years old in good health and CMV-seronegative.

This chain joins TRBV4-2 and TRBJ2-5; perhaps TRBD1 as D (5 bases). The CDR3 sequence is 14 residues long. Trimming stripped 4 bases from V and 1 base from J, with 10 bases between. CDR1 is LGHNA and CDR2 is YNFKEQ in the germline V gene. The CDR3 loop reads CASSREGVQETQYF. CDR3 in DNA: TGTGCCAGCAGCCGAGAAGGGGTCCAAGAGACCCAGTACTTC.

This chain uses TRBV5-1 with TRBJ2-6; TRBD1 matches at 8 bases. The germline V gene has CDR1 SGHRS and CDR2 YFSETQ. This CDR3 has 15 amino acids. V gave up 4 bases and J gave up 2 bases; unmatched junction bases: 2. The CDR3 here is CASSGTGAGANVLTF. CDR3 DNA: TGCGCCAGCAGCGGGACAGGCGCTGGGGCCAACGTCCTGACTTTC.

This chain links TRBV6-5 with TRBJ1-1; D might be TRBD1 (5 bases). The CDR3 has 13 residues. V lost 4 bases and J lost 2, with 8 bases in between. Germline V gene data show CDR1 as MNHEY and CDR2 as SVGAGI. The CDR3, as DNA: TGTGCCAGCAGTTTTCAGGGAAACACTGAAGCTTTCTTT. This translates into CASSFQGNTEAFF.

Notes on this clone: Other DNA sequences in the sample encode the same CDR3. The genes are TRBV28 and TRBJ1-1; D perhaps matches TRBD1 (6 bases). Trimming pared 2 bases from V and 2 bases from J, leaving 9 bases between. The CDR3 is made up of 14 amino acids. In germline, CDR1 is MDHEN, CDR2 SYDVKM. The CDR3 bases are TGTGCCAGCAGTTTAGTACAGGGAAACACTGAAGCTTTCTTT. Translation: CASSLVQGNTEAFF.

This clone was counted between two and nine times. This sequence joins TRBV7-3 and TRBJ2-3; 11 nucleotides align to TRBD2. The germline gives CDR1 SGHTA, CDR2 FQGTGA. The V gene end was trimmed by 1 base and the J gene end by 6 bases; junction bases not matched to a gene: 6. This CDR3 spans 16 amino acids. The CDR3 sequence: CASSLNAGTSGDTQYF. The CDR3 DNA reads as TGTGCCAGCAGCTTAAACGCCGGGACTAGCGGCGATACGCAGTATTTT.

This chain joins TRBV9 and TRBJ2-1; D is perhaps TRBD2 (6 bases). The CDR3 runs 14 residues. V lost 0 bases to trimming and J lost 7 bases, with 11 bases between them. Germline CDR1 is SGDLS and CDR2 is YYNGEE. CDR3 in amino acids: CASSVDGSMNEQFF. The CDR3 nucleotides read TGTGCCAGCAGCGTAGACGGGAGTATGAATGAGCAGTTCTTC.

This clone was recorded a few times. CDR3 loop: CASSLPIDPSSSYEQYF. In DNA form, the CDR3 reads TGTGCCAGCAGCCTTCCCATTGACCCTAGTAGCTCCTACGAGCAGTACTTC. The rearrangement uses TRBV7-6 and TRBJ2-7; no definite D call. With 5 bases removed from V and 0 bases from J, the gap between germline ends came to 20 bases. CDR3 length: 17 residues. Germline lookup yields CDR1 SGHVS and CDR2 FNYEAQ.

V gene TRBV11-3 combines with J gene TRBJ1-2; 10 bases agree with TRBD1. Germline V gene lookup returns CDR1 SGHNT and CDR2 YENEEA. Losses at the gene ends were 7 bases for V and 0 bases for J; bases not matched to a gene: 8. This CDR3 contains 16 residues. CDR3: CASTLDRGTTNYGYTF. The CDR3 DNA is TGTGCCAGCACCCTGGACAGGGGGACCACTAACTATGGCTACACCTTC.

This chain uses TRBV7-9 with TRBJ1-2; TRBD1 is a possible D gene (6 bases). Looked up from germline, CDR1 is SEHNR and CDR2 is FQNEAQ (reference sequence). CDR3 length: 15 residues. The ends were cut back, 6 bases at V and 3 bases at J, with 17 bases in the middle. CDR3 amino acids: CASSLGGGGDYGYTF. As DNA, the CDR3 is TGTGCCAGCAGTCTCGGAGGCGGGGGCGACTATGGCTACACCTTC.

V and J are TRBV18 and TRBJ2-7; TRBD2 agrees at 8 bases. CDR3 length: 13 residues. From germline, CDR1 is KGHSH and CDR2 LQKENI. V shed 5 bases, J shed 5 bases, and the junction held 5 bases outside the gene matches. This CDR3 is CASSSAGVNEQYF. CDR3 nucleotides: TGTGCCAGCTCATCAGCGGGAGTGAACGAGCAGTACTTC.

CDR3 region: CASSPNRPGYDTQYF. The CDR3 bases are TGTGCCAGCAGTCCTAATCGACCGGGTTATGATACGCAGTATTTT. The chain couples TRBV6-5 to TRBJ2-3; unclear D gene. CDR3 length equals 15 residues. V was shortened by 5 bases and J by 6 bases, with 18 bases between the two germline ends. Germline CDR1 MNHEY, CDR2 SVGAGI.

This clone appeared a few times. This sequence joins TRBV4-3 and TRBJ2-3; 9 bases match TRBD2. CDR1 is LGHNA, CDR2 YSLEER, per germline. The length of the CDR3 is 14 residues. Trimming cost V 3 bases and J 6 bases; bases outside gene matches: 4. Here the CDR3 DNA reads TGCGCCAGCAGCCAGGGACTAGCCTCGGATACGCAGTATTTT. Translated: CASSQGLASDTQYF.

This chain joins TRBV5-6 and TRBJ2-6, with D tentatively TRBD1 (6 bases). V lost 4 bases, J lost 4 bases, and 21 bases lay in between. The V gene's germline CDR1 is SGHDT and CDR2 YYEEEE. This CDR3 region has 18 residues. For the CDR3, the DNA is TGTGCCAGCAGCATGGGACACTCAAAGGTGTCAGGGGCCAACGTCCTGACTTTC. It translates to CASSMGHSKVSGANVLTF.

The chain recombines TRBV4-1 with TRBJ1-1, with D tentatively TRBD1 (6 bases). Germline lookup yields CDR1 MGHRA and CDR2 YSYEKL. Trimming cost V 1 base and J 6 bases, with 15 bases left between them. This CDR3 has 15 residues. The CDR3 region is CASSQGFRGTAEAFF. The CDR3 DNA is TGCGCCAGCAGCCAAGGTTTTAGGGGGACGGCTGAAGCTTTCTTT.

With regard to this clone: Other DNA sequences in this specimen translate into the identical CDR3. The V gene is TRBV6-5, the J gene TRBJ2-2; no definite D call. The germline V and J ends were trimmed by 2 bases and 8 bases, with 3 bases remaining between them. The germline V gene has CDR1 MNHEY and CDR2 SVGAGI. This CDR3 is built from 11 residues. The CDR3: CASSYRGELFF. In nucleotides, the CDR3 is TGTGCCAGCAGTTACCGGGGGGAGCTGTTTTTT.

The CDR3 nucleotides read TGCGCCAGCAGCCCTAGCGGAAGCTCCTACAATGAGCAGTTCTTC. This translates into CASSPSGSSYNEQFF. V gene TRBV5-1 combines with J gene TRBJ2-1; 7 bases are a match to TRBD2. The germline V gene encodes CDR1 SGHRS and CDR2 YFSETQ. The CDR3 is 15 amino acids. V shed 4 bases and J 0 bases; nucleotides not matched to a gene: 4.

The CDR3 region is CASSQGTSGGSYNEQFF. CDR3 DNA: TGCGCCAGCAGTCAAGGGACTAGCGGGGGGTCCTACAATGAGCAGTTCTTC. The chain recombines TRBV23-1 with TRBJ2-1; 15 bases align to TRBD2. TRBV23-1 is recorded as an ORF, its role being uncertain. V was pared by 2 bases and J by 1 base, with 0 bases of the junction left unmatched. This CDR3 has 17 amino acids.

The J gene is TRBJ2-6, the V gene TRBV10-2; maybe TRBD1 (6 bases). The CDR3 consists of 17 residues. Between the trimmed V and J ends, which lost 4 bases and 0 bases, there was a span of 13 bases. Germline V gene data show CDR1 as WSHSY and CDR2 as SAAADI. The CDR3 sequence: CASSARGIGSGANVLTF. The CDR3 DNA is TGCGCCAGCAGTGCGAGGGGGATAGGCTCTGGGGCCAACGTCCTGACTTTC.

The V call is TRBV2, the J call TRBJ2-7, with 8 bases identical to TRBD1. The trim removed 4 bases at V and 2 bases at J, leaving 10 bases unmatched. The CDR3 consists of 16 residues. Germline lookup yields CDR1 SNHLY and CDR2 FYNNEI. DNA for the CDR3: TGTGCCAGCAGTGCCACCCGACAGGGGCGTCCCTACGAGCAGTACTTC. Protein: CASSATRQGRPYEQYF.

The chain combines TRBV7-9 with TRBJ1-4; D remains ambiguous. The CDR3 is 15 amino acids. Germline V gives CDR1 SEHNR, CDR2 FQNEAQ (reference sequence). The germline V and J ends were trimmed by 4 bases and 7 bases, with 16 bases remaining between them. CDR3 sequence reads: CASSYSGMAGEKLFF. CDR3 nucleotide sequence: TGTGCCAGCAGCTATTCCGGGATGGCTGGTGAAAAACTGTTTTTT.

The rearrangement uses TRBV6-5 and TRBJ2-3, with 10 bases fitting TRBD2. In germline, CDR1 is MNHEY, CDR2 SVGAGI. The V gene end was trimmed by 0 bases and the J gene end by 12 bases; junction bases not matched to a gene: 6. CDR3 size: 14 residues. The chain's CDR3 is CASSYSASGSSQYF. The CDR3 bases are TGTGCCAGCAGTTACTCAGCTAGCGGGAGCTCACAGTATTTT.

This chain joins TRBV9 and TRBJ1-2; 8 nucleotides agree with TRBD1. V gave up 1 base and J gave up 8 bases; unmatched junction bases: 7. Germline-derived CDR1 and CDR2 are SGDLS and YYNGEE. The CDR3 runs 14 residues. The CDR3 is CASSVWRQGRGYTF. CDR3 in DNA: TGTGCCAGCAGCGTATGGAGACAGGGGCGAGGCTACACCTTC. The full variable domain, with the rest looked up from reference TRBV9 and TRBJ1-2, is DSGVTQTPKHLITATGQRVTLRCSPRSGDLSVYWYQQSLDQGLQFLIQYYNGEERAKGNILERFSAQQFPDLHSELNLSSLELGDSALYFCASSVWRQGRGYTFGSGTRLTVV.

V usage is TRBV25-1 and J usage is TRBJ1-6, with TRBD1 identical over 7 bases. Germline lookup yields CDR1 MGHDK and CDR2 SYGVNS. The CDR3 is made up of 14 amino acids. J was trimmed by 9 bases and V by 2 bases; bases with no gene match: 4. DNA for the CDR3: TGTGCCAGCAGTGAAAGGCAGGGGGTTTCACCCCTCCACTTT. This codes for CASSERQGVSPLHF.

This chain joins TRBV5-1 and TRBJ2-2; TRBD1 aligns across 10 bases. V was pared by 5 bases and J by 5 bases, with 6 bases of the junction left unmatched. The CDR3 totals 15 residues. In germline, CDR1 is SGHRS, CDR2 YFSETQ. The CDR3 DNA reads as TGCGCCAGCAGACTGAGGACAGGGGGGACCGGGGAGCTGTTTTTT. As protein: CASRLRTGGTGELFF.

The chain couples TRBV5-6 to TRBJ2-3; 7 bases line up with TRBD1. CDR1 SGHDT and CDR2 YYEEEE come from the germline V gene. The ends lost 0 bases at V and 4 bases at J; junction bases unmatched: 5. This CDR3 has 15 residues. The CDR3 region has the DNA TGTGCCAGCAGCTTGGATAGGGGGCGAGCAGATACGCAGTATTTT. This sequence encodes CASSLDRGRADTQYF. Full variable domain (rest looked up from reference TRBV5-6 and TRBJ2-3): DAGVTQSPTHLIKTRGQQVTLRCSPKSGHDTVSWYQQALGQGPQFIFQYYEEEERQRGNFPDRFSGHQFPNYSSELNVNALLLGDSALYLCASSLDRGRADTQYFGPGTRLTVL.

The chain recombines TRBV11-2 with TRBJ2-7, with D maybe TRBD1 (5 bases). Germline V gives CDR1 SGHAT, CDR2 FQNNGV. Between the trimmed V and J ends, which lost 1 base and 2 bases, there was a span of 12 bases. CDR3 size: 15 residues. CDR3 sequence reads: CASSLVGTGPYEQYF. For the CDR3, the DNA is TGTGCCAGCAGCTTAGTTGGAACAGGTCCCTACGAGCAGTACTTC.

The chain couples TRBV6-1 to TRBJ1-2, with D hard to call. This CDR3 spans 13 amino acids. Germline V gives CDR1 MNHNS, CDR2 SASEGT. V lost 4 bases to trimming and J lost 4 bases, with 10 bases between them. The CDR3 loop reads CASSALEGYGYTF. The CDR3 nucleotides are TGTGCCAGCAGTGCGCTGGAGGGCTATGGCTACACCTTC.

The J gene is TRBJ2-3, the V gene TRBV7-9; 14 nucleotides match TRBD2. The CDR3 has 18 residues. Germline V gene lookup returns CDR1 SEHNR and CDR2 FQNEAQ (reference sequence). Trimming at V came to 4 bases and at J to 3 bases, leaving 9 bases not matched to a gene. Here the CDR3 reads CASSSRGTSGRGTDTQYF. The CDR3 DNA is TGTGCCAGCAGCTCTAGGGGGACTAGCGGGAGAGGTACAGATACGCAGTATTTT.